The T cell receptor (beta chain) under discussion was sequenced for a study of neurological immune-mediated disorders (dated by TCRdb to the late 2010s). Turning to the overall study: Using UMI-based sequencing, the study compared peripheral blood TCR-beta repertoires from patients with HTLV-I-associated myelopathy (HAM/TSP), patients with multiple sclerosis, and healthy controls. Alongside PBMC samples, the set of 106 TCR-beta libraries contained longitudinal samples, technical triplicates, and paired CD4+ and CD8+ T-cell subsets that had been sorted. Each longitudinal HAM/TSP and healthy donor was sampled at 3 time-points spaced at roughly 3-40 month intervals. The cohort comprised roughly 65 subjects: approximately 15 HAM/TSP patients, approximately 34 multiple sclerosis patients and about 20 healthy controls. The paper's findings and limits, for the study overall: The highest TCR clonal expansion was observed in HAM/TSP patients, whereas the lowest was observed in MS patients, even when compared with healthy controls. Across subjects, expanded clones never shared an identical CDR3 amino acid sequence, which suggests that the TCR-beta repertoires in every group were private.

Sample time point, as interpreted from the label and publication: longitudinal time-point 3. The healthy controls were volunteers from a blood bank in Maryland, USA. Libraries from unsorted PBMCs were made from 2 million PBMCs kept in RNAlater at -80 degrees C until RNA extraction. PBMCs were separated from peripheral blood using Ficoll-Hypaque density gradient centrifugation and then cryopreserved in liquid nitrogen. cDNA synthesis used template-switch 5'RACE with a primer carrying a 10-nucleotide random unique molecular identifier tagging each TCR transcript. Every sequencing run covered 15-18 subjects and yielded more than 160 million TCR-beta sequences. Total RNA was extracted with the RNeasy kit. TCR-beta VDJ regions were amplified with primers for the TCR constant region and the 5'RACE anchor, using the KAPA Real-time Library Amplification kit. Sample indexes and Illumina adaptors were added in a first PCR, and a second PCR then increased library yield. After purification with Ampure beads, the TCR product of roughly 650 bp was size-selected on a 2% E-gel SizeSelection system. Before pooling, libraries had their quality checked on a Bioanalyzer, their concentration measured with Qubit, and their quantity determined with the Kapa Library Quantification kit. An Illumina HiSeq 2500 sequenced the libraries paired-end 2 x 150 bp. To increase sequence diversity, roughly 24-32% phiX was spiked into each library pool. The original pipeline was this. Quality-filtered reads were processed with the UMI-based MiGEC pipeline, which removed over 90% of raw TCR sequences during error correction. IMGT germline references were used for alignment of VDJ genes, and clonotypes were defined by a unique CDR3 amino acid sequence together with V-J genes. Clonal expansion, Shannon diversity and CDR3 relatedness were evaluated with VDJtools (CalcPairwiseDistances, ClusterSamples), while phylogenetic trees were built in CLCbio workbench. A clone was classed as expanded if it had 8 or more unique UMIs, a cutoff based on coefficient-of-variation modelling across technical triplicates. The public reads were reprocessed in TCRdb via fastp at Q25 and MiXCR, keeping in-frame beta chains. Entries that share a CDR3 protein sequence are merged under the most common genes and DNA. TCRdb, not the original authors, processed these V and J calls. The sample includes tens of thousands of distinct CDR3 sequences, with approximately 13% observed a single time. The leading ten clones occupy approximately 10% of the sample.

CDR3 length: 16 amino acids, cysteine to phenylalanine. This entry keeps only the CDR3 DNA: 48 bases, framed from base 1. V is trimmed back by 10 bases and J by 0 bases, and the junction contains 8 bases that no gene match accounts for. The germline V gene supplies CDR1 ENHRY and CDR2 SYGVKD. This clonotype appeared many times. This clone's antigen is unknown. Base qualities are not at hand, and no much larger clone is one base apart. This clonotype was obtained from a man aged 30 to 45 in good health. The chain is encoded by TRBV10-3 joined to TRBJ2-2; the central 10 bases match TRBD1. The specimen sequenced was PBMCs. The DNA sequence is TGTGCCACCTTACCGGGGACAGGGGCGAACACCGGGGAGCTGTTTTTT. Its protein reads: CATLPGTGANTGELFF.